Reported below is one T cell receptor beta chain. With 3 bases clipped from V and 5 bases from J, the junction kept 23 bases outside the gene matches. From germline, CDR1 is LGHDT and CDR2 YNNKEL (reference sequence). CDR3 size: 21 residues. This specimen comes from a study of blood T cell repertoires in COVID-19. For the study at large: Sites across the United States, Italy and Spain contributed samples from acute and convalescent COVID-19. The cDNA or gDNA used as material had been derived from T cells, B-cell-depleted T cells, or PBMCs.

Per the original data handling: It was from reference gene primer amplification that nucleated cell counts were estimated. Sequencing used immunoSEQ multiplex PCR; TCRdb keeps in-frame clones, though not all of them. V and J calls and clone size are as listed in that table; D and trimming were resolved from the DNA. The profile shows 80,000 or so clones, roughly 80% of them singletons. V and J are TRBV3-1 (or the pseudogene TRBV3-2) and TRBJ2-3, with 10 bases fitting TRBD1. Specimen: peripheral blood. This receptor was taken from a woman over 75 with acute or convalescent COVID-19. The CDR3 bases are TGTGCCAGCAGCCAGGGGGACAGGGGTTTCGTCCGCATCCTAGACAGAGATACGCAGTATTTT. Protein: CASSQGDRGFVRILDRDTQYF.